This T cell receptor (beta chain) is drawn from a study of OX40 agonist ivuxolimab in advanced cancers. Study results and limitations: Also showing low normalized T-cell clonal expansion were some of the nonresponders.

Trimming left V 2 bases short and J 7 bases short, with 20 bases between. The CDR3 runs 16 residues. Germline V gene lookup returns CDR1 MNHNS and CDR2 SASEGT. Only in-frame clones appear in the TCRdb table, and some are missing; sequencing was by immunoSEQ multiplex PCR. Here the sample spans roughly 60,000 clones, over 80% being singletons. As concerns this clone: Its specificity is unknown.

The chain carries TRBV6-1 and TRBJ1-1, with D uncertain. The sequenced sample was CD4+ or CD8+ T cells sorted from blood, obtained in a trial of the OX40 agonist ivuxolimab. This TCR came from an adult with an advanced solid tumor such as melanoma, head and neck, liver or kidney cancer. CDR3 sequence: CASSELISSRRNEAFF. The CDR3 coding sequence is TGTGCCAGCAGTGAATTGATTTCGTCAAGGCGGAATGAAGCTTTCTTT.